The 17 T cell receptor beta chains below all came from one sample that was sequenced in a study of T cells in Graves' hyperthyroidism and ophthalmopathy. Researchers amplified the TCR beta CDR3 regions from RNA transcripts. In the first-round RT-PCR of the TCR CDR3, the HTBI primer set was used. TCRdb processed the multiplex PCR reads anew with MiXCR; each CDR3 protein has one entry. The table lists fewer than 550,000 distinct CDR3 sequences, around a quarter of them singletons, with about 11% in the top ten. The specimen was blood. These receptor sequences come from a woman younger than 45 with Graves' ophthalmopathy.

This clonotype was observed at least ten times. This rearrangement joins TRBV25-1 to TRBJ1-2; the D is unclear. Germline lookup yields CDR1 MGHDK and CDR2 SYGVNS. Trimming took off 3 bases at V and 9 bases at J, with 26 bases between the two ends. There are 17 residues in the CDR3. The CDR3 coding sequence is TGTGCCAGCAGTGACCCCACCGGGCAGCCCGACTCTCATAGCTACACCTTC. Its translation is CASSDPTGQPDSHSYTF.

Details on this clonotype: The CDR3 carries no conserved terminal phenylalanine or tryptophan, so it likely arises from a read error. V gene TRBV30 combines with J gene TRBJ1-1; D gene uncertain. Trimming took 8 bases from V and 3 from J, leaving 22 bases between them. CDR3 length equals 15 residues. CDR1 is GTSNPN, CDR2 SVGIG, per germline (reference sequence). The CDR3 spells CAAGTADMRDTEAFL. CDR3 bases: TGTGCCGCCGGCACTGCAGATATGCGTGACACTGAAGCTTTCCTT.

The chain employs TRBV3-1 and TRBJ2-5, with D uncertain. The CDR3 has 15 residues. Germline CDR1 LGHDT, CDR2 YNNKEL (reference sequence). Trimming left V 0 bases short and J 1 base short, with 9 bases between. This CDR3 is CASSQERRTQETQYF. In DNA, the CDR3 is TGTGCCAGCAGCCAAGAAAGGAGAACCCAAGAGACCCAGTACTTC.

This clonotype was seen many times. The J gene is TRBJ1-2, the V gene TRBV6-1, with D hard to call. V dropped 7 bases and J dropped 4 bases, with 10 bases sitting between them. CDR3 length: 12 amino acids. The germline CDR1 and CDR2 sequences are MNHNS and SASEGT. CDR3: CASMGISYGYTF. DNA of the CDR3: TGTGCCAGCATGGGGATAAGCTATGGCTACACCTTC.

V gene TRBV4-1 combines with J gene TRBJ2-2; tentatively, D is TRBD1 (6 bases). The CDR3 covers 16 residues. CDR1 is MGHRA, CDR2 YSYEKL, per germline. Trimming stripped 3 bases from V and 5 bases from J, with 16 bases between. This CDR3 reads CASSQEPGHPTGELFF. DNA for the CDR3: TGCGCCAGCAGCCAGGAACCGGGACACCCAACCGGGGAGCTGTTTTTT.

The chain has TRBV24-1 and TRBJ2-5, with TRBD1 as a possible D gene (5 bases). The V end lost 0 bases, the J end lost 2 bases, and 9 bases lay between the germline ends. Per the germline V gene, CDR1 is KGHDR and CDR2 is SFDVKD. This CDR3 comprises 15 residues. The CDR3 DNA sequence: TGTGCCACCAGTGATTTGAGCAGGGAACAAGAGACCCAGTACTTC. Protein product: CATSDLSREQETQYF.

This clonotype occurred many times. CDR3 nucleotide sequence: TGTGCCAGCAGTGATTTGAGGGCTGAGCAGTACTTC. Its protein product is CASSDLRAEQYF. The chain links TRBV6-1 to TRBJ2-7, with D possibly being TRBD2 (5 bases). Looked up from germline, CDR1 is MNHNS and CDR2 is SASEGT. V shed 3 bases and J shed 7 bases, with 10 bases lying between them. This CDR3 contains 12 residues.

This clonotype was seen a few times. The CDR3 loop reads CASSHPSRAEAFF. DNA for the CDR3: TGTGCCAGCAGCCACCCCTCCCGCGCCGAAGCTTTCTTT. This chain links TRBV3-1 with TRBJ1-1; no firm D call. V lost 3 bases and J lost 8, with 13 bases in between. Germline loops: CDR1 LGHDT, CDR2 YNNKEL (reference sequence). The CDR3 runs to 13 residues.

In this sample, this clonotype turned up many times. This CDR3 is CASSMTGRPPLYGYTF. The CDR3 DNA sequence: TGTGCCAGTAGTATGACGGGGCGCCCCCCCCTATATGGCTACACCTTC. The rearrangement links TRBV19 to TRBJ1-2, with D possibly matching TRBD1 (5 bases). V was pared by 3 bases and J by 5 bases, with 19 bases between. CDR3 length equals 16 residues. Germline CDR1 LNHDA, CDR2 SQIVND (reference sequence). Looking up the rest from reference TRBV19 and TRBJ1-2 gives the full variable domain: DGGITQSPKYLFRKEGQNVTLSCEQNLNHDAMYWYRQDPGQGLRLIYYSQIVNDFQKGDIAEGYSVSREKKESFPLTVTSAQKNPTAFYLCASSMTGRPPLYGYTFGSGTRLTVV.

This clonotype was seen only a few times. This chain connects TRBV30 to TRBJ1-1; no firm D call. CDR3 length equals 13 residues. The germline V gene encodes CDR1 GTSNPN and CDR2 SVGIG (reference sequence). V lost 0 bases, J lost 6 bases, and 11 bases lay in between. The CDR3 DNA sequence: TGTGCCTGGAGTGTCTGGGTCTGCTCTGAAGCTTTCTTT. Its protein product is CAWSVWVCSEAFF. Full variable domain (outside the CDR3, taken from reference TRBV30 and TRBJ1-1): SQTIHQWPATLVQPVGSPLSLECTVEGTSNPNLYWYRQAAGRGLQLLFYSVGIGQISSEVPQNLSASRPQDRQFILSSKKLLLSDSGFYLCAWSVWVCSEAFFGQGTRLTVV.

By sample fraction, this clonotype is medium-sized. The chain carries TRBV20-1 and TRBJ2-6; D remains ambiguous. This CDR3 has 14 amino acids. V was clipped by 0 bases and J by 0 bases, with 3 bases between them. Looked up from germline, CDR1 is DFQATT and CDR2 is SNEGSKA (reference sequence). The CDR3 nucleotides read TGCAGTGCTAGAGATGGCTCTGGGGCCAACGTCCTGACTTTC. It translates to CSARDGSGANVLTF.

As concerns this clonotype: This sequence may be a read error, since a much larger clone differs from it by one base. The chain employs TRBV2 and TRBJ2-2, with 7 nucleotides matching TRBD1. This CDR3 comprises 17 residues. CDR1 and CDR2 from the germline V gene are SNHLY and FYNNEI. CDR3 region: CASSEYGDRVDTGELVF. Here the CDR3 DNA reads TGTGCCAGCAGTGAATATGGAGACAGGGTAGACACCGGGGAGCTGGTTTTT.

The chain combines TRBV24-1 with TRBJ1-5; D call uncertain. CDR1 and CDR2 (germline): KGHDR, SFDVKD. The CDR3 is 13 amino acids. V shed 4 bases and J shed 0 bases, with 3 bases lying between them. CDR3 nucleotide sequence: TGTGCCACCAGTGACAGTAGCAATCAGCCCCAGCATTTT. This translates into CATSDSSNQPQHF.

This clonotype has at least ten counts. The chain employs TRBV7-2 and TRBJ1-1; no clear D gene. The V end lost 4 bases, the J end lost 1 base, and 7 bases lay between the germline ends. Germline CDR1 and CDR2: SGHTA and FQGNSA. The CDR3 has 13 amino acids. CDR3 residues: CASSSLPNTEAFF. DNA for the CDR3: TGTGCCAGCAGCTCGTTACCGAACACTGAAGCTTTCTTT.

At least ten counts were recorded for this clonotype. The rearrangement uses TRBV7-6 and TRBJ2-7, with D possibly called TRBD1 or TRBD2 (7 bases each). This CDR3 spans 15 amino acids. Germline V lookup: CDR1 SGHVS, CDR2 FNYEAQ. V dropped 2 bases and J dropped 5 bases, with 16 bases sitting between them. This chain's CDR3 is CASSLLAAGGDEQYF. The CDR3 nucleotides read TGTGCCAGCAGCTTACTCGCGGCAGGGGGGGACGAGCAGTACTTC.

In this sample, this clonotype turned up once. This may be a read error: a much more frequent sequence differs by one nucleotide. The V gene is TRBV29-1, the J gene TRBJ1-2; TRBD1 matches at 8 bases. From germline, CDR1 is SQVTM and CDR2 ANQGSEA. CDR3 length: 13 residues. This CDR3 is CIVEPGGAGGYTF. The DNA for the CDR3 is TGCATCGTTGAGCCAGGGGGCGCCGGTGGCTACACCTTC. The full variable domain, rest sourced from reference TRBV29-1 and TRBJ1-2, is SAVISQKPSRDICQRGTSLTIQCQVDSQVTMMFWYRQQPGQSLTLIATANQGSEATYESGFVIDKFPISRPNLTFSTLTVSNMSPEDSSIYLCIVEPGGAGGYTFGSGTRLTVV.

This clonotype was counted at least ten times. V is TRBV7-2 and J is TRBJ1-1; TRBD1 matches at 9 bases. CDR3 length: 13 residues. Germline V gene sequence: CDR1 SGHTA, CDR2 FQGNSA. The V segment lost 4 bases and the J segment 7 bases; nucleotides outside the gene matches: 4. The CDR3, as DNA: TGTGCCAGCAGCTGGGACAGGGACGGTGAAGCTTTCTTT. Its protein is CASSWDRDGEAFF.